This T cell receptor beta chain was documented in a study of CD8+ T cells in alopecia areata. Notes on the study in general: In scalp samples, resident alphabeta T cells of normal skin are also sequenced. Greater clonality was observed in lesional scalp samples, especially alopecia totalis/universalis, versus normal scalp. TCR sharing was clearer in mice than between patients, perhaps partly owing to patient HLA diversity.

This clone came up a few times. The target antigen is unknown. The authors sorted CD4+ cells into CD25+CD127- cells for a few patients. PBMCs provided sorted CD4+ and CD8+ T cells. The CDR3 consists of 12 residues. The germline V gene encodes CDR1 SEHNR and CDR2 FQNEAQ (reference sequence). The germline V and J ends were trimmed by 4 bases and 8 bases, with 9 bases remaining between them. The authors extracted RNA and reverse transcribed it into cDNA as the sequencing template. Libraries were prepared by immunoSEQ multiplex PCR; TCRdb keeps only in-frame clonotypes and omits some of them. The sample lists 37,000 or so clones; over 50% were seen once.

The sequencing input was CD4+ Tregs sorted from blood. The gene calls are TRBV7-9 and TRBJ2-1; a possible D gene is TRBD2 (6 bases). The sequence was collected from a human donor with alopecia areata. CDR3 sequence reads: CASSYSGDEQFF. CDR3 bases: TGTGCCAGCAGCTATTCGGGGGATGAGCAGTTCTTC.